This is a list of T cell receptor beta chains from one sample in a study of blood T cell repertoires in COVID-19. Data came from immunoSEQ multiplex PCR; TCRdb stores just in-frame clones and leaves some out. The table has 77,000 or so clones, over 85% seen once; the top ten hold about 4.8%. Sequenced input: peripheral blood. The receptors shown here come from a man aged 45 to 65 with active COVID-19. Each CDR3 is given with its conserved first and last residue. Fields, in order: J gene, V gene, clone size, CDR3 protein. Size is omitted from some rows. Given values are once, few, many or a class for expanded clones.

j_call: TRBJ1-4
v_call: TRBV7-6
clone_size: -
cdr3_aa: CASSLALLGATNEKLFF

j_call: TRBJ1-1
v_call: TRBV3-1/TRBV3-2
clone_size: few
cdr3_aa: CASSRMGQKNTEAFF

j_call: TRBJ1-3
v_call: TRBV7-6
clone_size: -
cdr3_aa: CASSLRTSSGNTIYF

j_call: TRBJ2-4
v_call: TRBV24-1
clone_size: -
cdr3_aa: CATSGRGGGIQYF

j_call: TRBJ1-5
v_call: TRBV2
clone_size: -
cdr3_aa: CASSDWAGYSNQPQHF

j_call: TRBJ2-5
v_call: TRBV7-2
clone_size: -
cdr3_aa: CASTRLADLETQYF

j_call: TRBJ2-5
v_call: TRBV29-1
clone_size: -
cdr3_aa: CSVLRGSVETQYF

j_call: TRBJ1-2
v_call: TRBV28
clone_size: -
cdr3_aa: CASSPFTGVSYGYTF

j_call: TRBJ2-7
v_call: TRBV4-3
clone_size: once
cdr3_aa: CASSQAVDDEQYF

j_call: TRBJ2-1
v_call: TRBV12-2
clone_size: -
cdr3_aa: CASRFCVHSGQNNEQFF

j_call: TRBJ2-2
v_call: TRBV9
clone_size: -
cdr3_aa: CASTPAITNTGELFF

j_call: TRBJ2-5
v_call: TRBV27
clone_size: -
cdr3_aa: CASSFTPGLETQYF

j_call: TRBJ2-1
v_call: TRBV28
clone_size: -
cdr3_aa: CASSSLGIWNEQFF

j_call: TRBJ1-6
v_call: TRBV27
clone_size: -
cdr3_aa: CASSFLGTGGNSPLHF

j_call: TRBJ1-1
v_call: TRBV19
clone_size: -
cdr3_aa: CASTINTGINTEAFF

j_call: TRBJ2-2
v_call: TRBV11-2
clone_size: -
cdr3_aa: CVEGRRAGELFF

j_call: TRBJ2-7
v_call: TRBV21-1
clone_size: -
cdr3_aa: CASPTRRDRVDEQYF